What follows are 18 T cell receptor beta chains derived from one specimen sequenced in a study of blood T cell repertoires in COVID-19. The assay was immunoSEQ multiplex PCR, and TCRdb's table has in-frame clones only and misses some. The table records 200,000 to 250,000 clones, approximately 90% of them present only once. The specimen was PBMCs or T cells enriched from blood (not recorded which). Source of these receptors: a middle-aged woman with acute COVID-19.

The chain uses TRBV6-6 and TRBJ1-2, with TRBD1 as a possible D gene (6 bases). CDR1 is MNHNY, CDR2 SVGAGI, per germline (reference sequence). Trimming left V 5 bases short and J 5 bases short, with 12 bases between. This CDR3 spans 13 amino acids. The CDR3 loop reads CASSPQGQYGYTF. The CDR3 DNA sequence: TGTGCCAGCAGTCCACAGGGTCAGTATGGCTACACCTTC.

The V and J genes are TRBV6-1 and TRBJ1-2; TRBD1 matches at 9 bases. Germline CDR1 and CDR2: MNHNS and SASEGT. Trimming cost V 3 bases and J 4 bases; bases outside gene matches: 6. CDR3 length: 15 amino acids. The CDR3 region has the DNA TGTGCCAGCAGTGAGGGGGACAGGGTTGGCTATGGCTACACCTTC. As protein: CASSEGDRVGYGYTF.

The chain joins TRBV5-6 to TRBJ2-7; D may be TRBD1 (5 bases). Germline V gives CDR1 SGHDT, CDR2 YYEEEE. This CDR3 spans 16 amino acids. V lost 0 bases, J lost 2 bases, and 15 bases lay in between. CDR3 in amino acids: CASSLVRDLPPYEQYV. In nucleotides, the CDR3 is TGTGCCAGCAGCTTGGTCAGGGATCTCCCCCCCTACGAGCAGTACGTC.

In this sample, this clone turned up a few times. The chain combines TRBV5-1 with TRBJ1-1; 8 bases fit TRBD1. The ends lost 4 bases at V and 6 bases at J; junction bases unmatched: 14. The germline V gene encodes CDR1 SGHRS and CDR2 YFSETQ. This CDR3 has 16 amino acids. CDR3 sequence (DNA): TGCGCCAGCAGCCCGGTAAGGCAGGGGGCAGGGGCTGAAGCTTTCTTT. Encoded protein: CASSPVRQGAGAEAFF.

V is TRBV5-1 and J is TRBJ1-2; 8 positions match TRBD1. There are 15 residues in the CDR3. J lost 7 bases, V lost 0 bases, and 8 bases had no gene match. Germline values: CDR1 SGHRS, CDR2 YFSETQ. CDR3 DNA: TGCGCCAGCAGCTTGGTTTCCCCAGGGGGCAGTGGCTACACCTTC. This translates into CASSLVSPGGSGYTF.

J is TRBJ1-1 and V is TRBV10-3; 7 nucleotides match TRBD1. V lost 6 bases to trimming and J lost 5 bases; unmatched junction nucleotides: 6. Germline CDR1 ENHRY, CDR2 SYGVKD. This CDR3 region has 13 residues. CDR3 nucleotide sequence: TGTGCCATCAGGAACCCACAGGGGACTGAAGCTTTCTTT. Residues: CAIRNPQGTEAFF.

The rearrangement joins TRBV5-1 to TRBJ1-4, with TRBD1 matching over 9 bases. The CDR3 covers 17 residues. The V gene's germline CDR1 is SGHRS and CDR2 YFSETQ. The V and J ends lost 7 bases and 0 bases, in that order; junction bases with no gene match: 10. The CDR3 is CASRRTGADATNEKLFF. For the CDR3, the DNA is TGCGCCAGCCGACGGACAGGGGCCGATGCAACTAATGAAAAACTGTTTTTT.

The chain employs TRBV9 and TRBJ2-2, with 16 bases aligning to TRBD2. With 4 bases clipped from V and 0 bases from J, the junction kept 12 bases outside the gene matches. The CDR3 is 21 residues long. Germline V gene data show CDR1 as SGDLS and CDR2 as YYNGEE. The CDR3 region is CASSSVPGLAGGPANTGELFF. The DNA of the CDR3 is TGTGCCAGCAGCTCCGTCCCGGGACTAGCGGGGGGGCCCGCGAACACCGGGGAGCTGTTTTTT.

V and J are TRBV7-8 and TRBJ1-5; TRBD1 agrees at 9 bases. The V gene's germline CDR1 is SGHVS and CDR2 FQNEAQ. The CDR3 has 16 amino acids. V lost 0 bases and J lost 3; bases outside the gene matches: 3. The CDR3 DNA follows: TGTGCCAGCAGCTTAGCGGGACAGGGCTACAATCAGCCCCAGCATTTT. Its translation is CASSLAGQGYNQPQHF. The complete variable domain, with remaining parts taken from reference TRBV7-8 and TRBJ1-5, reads GAGVSQSPRYKVAKRGQDVALRCDPISGHVSLFWYQQALGQGPEFLTYFQNEAQLDKSGLPSDRFFAERPEGSVSTLKIQRTQQEDSAVYLCASSLAGQGYNQPQHFGDGTRLSIL.

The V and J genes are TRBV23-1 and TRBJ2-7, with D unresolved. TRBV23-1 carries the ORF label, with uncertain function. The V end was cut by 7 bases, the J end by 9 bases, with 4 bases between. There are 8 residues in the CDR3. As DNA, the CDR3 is TGCGCCAGCACTTTGCAGTACGTC. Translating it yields CASTLQYV.

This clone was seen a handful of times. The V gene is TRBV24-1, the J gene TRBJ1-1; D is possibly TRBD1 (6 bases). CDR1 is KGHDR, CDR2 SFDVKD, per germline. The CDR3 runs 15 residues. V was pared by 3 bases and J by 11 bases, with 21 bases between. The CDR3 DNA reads TGTGCCACCAGTGATGACTGGACAGTCTACGAGGGGGCTTTCTTT. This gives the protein CATSDDWTVYEGAFF.

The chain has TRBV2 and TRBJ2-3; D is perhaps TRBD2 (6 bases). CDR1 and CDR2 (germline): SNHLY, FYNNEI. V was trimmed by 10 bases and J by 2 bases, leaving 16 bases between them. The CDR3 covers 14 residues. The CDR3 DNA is TGTGCCAACCGCCGGGACTCACTCACAGATACGCAGTATTTT. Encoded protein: CANRRDSLTDTQYF. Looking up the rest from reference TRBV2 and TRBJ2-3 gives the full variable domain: EPEVTQTPSHQVTQMGQEVILRCVPISNHLYFYWYRQILGQKVEFLVSFYNNEISEKSEIFDDQFSVERPDGSNFTLKIRSTKLEDSAMYFCANRRDSLTDTQYFGPGTRLTVL.

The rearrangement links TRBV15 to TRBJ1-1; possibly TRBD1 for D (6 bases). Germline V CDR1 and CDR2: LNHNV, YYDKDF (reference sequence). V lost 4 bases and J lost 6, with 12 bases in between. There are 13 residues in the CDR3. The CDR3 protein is CATSTPDRPEAFF. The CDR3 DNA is TGTGCCACCAGCACCCCGGACAGACCTGAAGCTTTCTTT.

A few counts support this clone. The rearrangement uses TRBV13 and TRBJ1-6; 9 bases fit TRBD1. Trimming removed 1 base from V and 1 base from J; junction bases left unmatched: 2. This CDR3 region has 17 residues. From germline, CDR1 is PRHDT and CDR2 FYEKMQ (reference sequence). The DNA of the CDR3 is TGTGCCAGCAGCTTAGCGGGACAGGGTTCCTATAATTCACCCCTCCACTTT. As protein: CASSLAGQGSYNSPLHF.

The CDR3 DNA reads as TGTGCCAGCAGCTCTCTCAGAGCAGGGGGGAAAGCTCAGCATTTT. Protein product: CASSSLRAGGKAQHF. The genes are TRBV7-8 and TRBJ1-5, with 7 bases aligning to TRBD1. Germline V gene data show CDR1 as SGHVS and CDR2 as FQNEAQ. This CDR3 contains 15 residues. Losses at the gene ends were 4 bases for V and 13 bases for J; bases not matched to a gene: 16.

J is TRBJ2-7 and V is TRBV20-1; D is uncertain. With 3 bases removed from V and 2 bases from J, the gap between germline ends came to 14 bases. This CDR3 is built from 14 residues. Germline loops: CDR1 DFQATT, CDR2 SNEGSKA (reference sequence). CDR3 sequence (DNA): TGCAGTGCTAGTGAGGAGACGGAGCCCTACGAGCAGTACTTC. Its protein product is CSASEETEPYEQYF.

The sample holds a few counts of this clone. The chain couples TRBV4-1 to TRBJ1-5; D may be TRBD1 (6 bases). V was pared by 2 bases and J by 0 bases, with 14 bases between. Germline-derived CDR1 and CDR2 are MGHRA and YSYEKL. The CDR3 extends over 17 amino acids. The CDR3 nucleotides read TGCGCCAGCAGCCAATGGGACCCAGGGGATAGCAATCAGCCCCAGCATTTT. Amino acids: CASSQWDPGDSNQPQHF.

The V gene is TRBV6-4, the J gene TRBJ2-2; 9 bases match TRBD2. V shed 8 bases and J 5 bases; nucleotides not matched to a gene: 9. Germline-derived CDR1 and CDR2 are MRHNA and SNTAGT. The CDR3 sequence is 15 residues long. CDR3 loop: CASSPAGGPTGELFF. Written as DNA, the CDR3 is TGTGCCAGCTCGCCTGCGGGGGGGCCAACCGGGGAGCTGTTTTTT.